The source of this TCR beta chain is a study of PD-L1 blockade in urothelial cancer. Study background: Males with urothelial cancer arising in the bladder constituted about nine tenths of the roughly 30 patients. Patients' histories included 0 to 3 prior chemotherapy regimens. A median of 141,255 T cells was found in the blood samples. Whole-study findings and limits: Below-median pretreatment blood TCR clonality was a predictor of better survival.

Time point: pretreatment peripheral blood. Comments on this clone: Its antigen is not identified.

Here immunoSEQ multiplex PCR was the method, and the copy in TCRdb shows in-frame clones only, minus some. The sample includes about 87,000 clones, 84% of them seen just once. J gave up 9 bases and V 2 bases, and 8 bases lay outside the gene matches. The germline V gene encodes CDR1 MNHEY and CDR2 SVGAGI. The CDR3 is 15 residues long. The material sequenced was PBMCs, taken around atezolizumab (anti-PD-L1) treatment. The chain links TRBV6-5 to TRBJ2-2, with TRBD1 matching 8 bases. This clonotype was sampled from a man aged 55 to 70 with urothelial cancer. The CDR3 region is CASSYPGQGVRELFF. The CDR3 DNA sequence: TGTGCCAGCAGTTACCCCGGACAGGGTGTCAGGGAGCTGTTTTTT.